This entry lists 27 T cell receptor beta chains sequenced from one sample in a study of T cells in Graves' hyperthyroidism and ophthalmopathy. RNA transcripts gave rise to amplified TCR beta CDR3 regions. The primer set for the first-round RT-PCR of the TCR CDR3 was HTBI. TCRdb re-analysed the multiplex PCR reads in MiXCR, keeping a single row per CDR3 protein. The sample records 300,000 to 350,000 distinct CDR3 sequences, around 13% being singletons. What was sequenced was blood. Receptors were obtained from a woman aged 30 to 39 with Graves' hyperthyroidism.

This clonotype has a handful of counts. The chain recombines TRBV5-4 with TRBJ2-7; TRBD1 aligns across 8 bases. The CDR3 extends over 14 amino acids. The germline CDR1 and CDR2 sequences are SGHNT and YYREEE (reference sequence). V lost 4 bases and J lost 3; bases outside the gene matches: 6. The chain's CDR3 is CASSTDRGDYEQYF. The DNA of the CDR3 is TGTGCCAGCAGCACTGACAGGGGTGACTACGAGCAGTACTTC.

The rearrangement joins TRBV20-1 to TRBJ2-7; no clear D gene. The germline V and J ends were trimmed by 0 bases and 4 bases, with 10 bases remaining between them. Germline values: CDR1 DFQATT, CDR2 SNEGSKA (reference sequence). The CDR3 has 13 residues. DNA for the CDR3: TGCAGTGCTAGAGATCCTAGGGCGTACGAGCAGTACTTC. Protein sequence: CSARDPRAYEQYF.

There are a few counts of this clonotype. At one of its ends the junction is not consistent with the germline gene, which may arise from a read error. The V call is TRBV3-1, the J call TRBJ2-5, with 13 bases that match TRBD2. The CDR3 loop spans 15 amino acids. Germline V gives CDR1 LGHDT, CDR2 YNNKEL (reference sequence). CDR3 sequence reads: CANSQGLAGQETQYF. The CDR3 nucleotides are TGTGCCAACAGCCAGGGACTAGCGGGACAAGAGACCCAGTACTTC.

This clonotype was counted at least ten times. The chain employs TRBV29-1 and TRBJ2-3, with D possibly TRBD1 on 6 matching bases. Germline V lookup: CDR1 SQVTM, CDR2 ANQGSEA. The CDR3 is made up of 16 amino acids. The V gene lost 7 bases and the J gene lost 4 bases, with 24 bases spanning the gap. CDR3 protein: CSAGEGTTHGADTQYF. CDR3 DNA sequence: TGCAGCGCCGGCGAGGGGACAACCCATGGGGCAGATACGCAGTATTTT.

The chain has TRBV24-1 and TRBJ2-1; 7 bases map to TRBD2. The CDR3 runs 16 residues. V shed 5 bases, J shed 9 bases, and the junction held 15 bases outside the gene matches. Germline V lookup: CDR1 KGHDR, CDR2 SFDVKD. The CDR3 nucleotides read TGTGCCACCAGTGTAGGGGTGGGCGGGAGTACCGCTGAGCAGTTCTTC. Amino acid sequence: CATSVGVGGSTAEQFF.

This clonotype was recorded many times. CDR3 coding DNA: TGCACTGTAGACAGCAAGAACACTGAAGCTTTCTTT. It translates to CTVDSKNTEAFF. The rearrangement links TRBV20-1 to TRBJ1-1; perhaps TRBD1 as D (5 bases). Germline CDR1 DFQATT, CDR2 SNEGSKA (reference sequence). This CDR3 spans 12 amino acids.

This clonotype was detected many times. V is TRBV5-1 and J is TRBJ2-3; unclear D gene. The V gene lost 0 bases and the J gene lost 2 bases, with 16 bases spanning the gap. CDR1 and CDR2 from the germline V gene are SGHRS and YFSETQ. CDR3 size: 17 residues. This CDR3 is CASSLVSGFGSTDTQYF. CDR3 coding DNA: TGCGCCAGCAGCTTGGTATCCGGGTTTGGCTCCACAGATACGCAGTATTTT.

This clonotype was recorded at least ten times. The chain is built from TRBV11-2 and TRBJ2-7, with TRBD1 matching 7 bases. The trim removed 2 bases at V and 7 bases at J, leaving 14 bases unmatched. Germline V gene data show CDR1 as SGHAT and CDR2 as FQNNGV. The CDR3 is 16 amino acids. CDR3 residues: CASSLLGGAPVGEQYF. The DNA for the CDR3 is TGTGCCAGCAGCTTATTAGGGGGCGCTCCTGTGGGGGAGCAGTACTTC.

At least ten counts were recorded for this clonotype. The chain couples TRBV28 to TRBJ2-5; possible D gene TRBD1, 6 bases. The CDR3 contains 17 residues. V was pared by 8 bases and J by 1 base, with 23 bases between. CDR1 and CDR2 (germline): MDHEN, SYDVKM. This chain's CDR3 is CASRLQTLRDTQETQYF. The CDR3 DNA reads as TGTGCCAGCCGCCTCCAAACGCTACGGGACACCCAAGAGACCCAGTACTTC.

Many counts were recorded for this clonotype. The V call is TRBV12-3 or TRBV12-4, the J call TRBJ2-5; the D is unclear. Trimming pared 3 bases from V and 1 base from J, leaving 15 bases between. The CDR3 contains 16 residues. The CDR3 spells CASSLGPGKGQETQYF. The CDR3 nucleotides read TGTGCCAGCAGTTTGGGCCCAGGCAAAGGCCAAGAGACCCAGTACTTC.

This clonotype was found many times. The chain joins TRBV6-5 to TRBJ1-3; a weak D match, TRBD1 (5 bases). Trimming pared 4 bases from V and 0 bases from J, leaving 13 bases between. The germline V gene has CDR1 MNHEY and CDR2 SVGAGI. The CDR3 extends over 16 amino acids. This CDR3 reads CASSSDRDISGNTIYF. The CDR3 DNA reads as TGTGCCAGCAGTTCTGACAGAGACATCTCTGGAAACACCATATATTTT.

This clonotype was observed many times. CDR3 sequence: CASSRTSGTTDTQYF. The CDR3, as DNA: TGTGCCAGCAGTCGGACTAGCGGGACCACAGATACGCAGTATTTT. The chain employs TRBV6-1 and TRBJ2-3; 12 bases line up with TRBD2. The CDR3 is 15 amino acids. V lost 5 bases, J lost 2 bases, and 2 bases stayed unmatched. Germline CDR1 MNHNS, CDR2 SASEGT.

At least ten counts were recorded for this clonotype. CDR3 sequence reads: CASSPGTGSYNEQFF. CDR3 coding DNA: TGTGCCAGCAGTCCCGGGACAGGCTCCTACAATGAGCAGTTCTTC. The chain is built from TRBV12-3 or TRBV12-4 and TRBJ2-1; 8 nucleotides align to TRBD1. The CDR3 contains 15 residues. V trimming: 5 bases; J trimming: 0 bases; junction bases outside the gene matches: 3.

This clonotype turned up a few times. The V and J genes are TRBV7-8 and TRBJ1-3, with D unclear. The germline CDR1 and CDR2 sequences are SGHVS and FQNEAQ. Trimming took 3 bases from V and 0 from J, leaving 9 bases between them. The CDR3 sequence is 15 residues long. The CDR3 DNA reads TGTGCCAGCAGCTTGACGGGAGCCTCTGGAAACACCATATATTTT. It specifies CASSLTGASGNTIYF. Using reference TRBV7-8 and TRBJ1-3 for the parts outside the CDR3, the full variable domain is GAGVSQSPRYKVAKRGQDVALRCDPISGHVSLFWYQQALGQGPEFLTYFQNEAQLDKSGLPSDRFFAERPEGSVSTLKIQRTQQEDSAVYLCASSLTGASGNTIYFGEGSWLTVV.

This clonotype was found a few times. The CDR3 spells CASSENPHQPQHF. DNA of the CDR3: TGTGCCAGCAGTGAGAACCCCCATCAGCCCCAGCATTTT. V is TRBV6-1 and J is TRBJ1-5; D is unclear. The germline CDR1 and CDR2 sequences are MNHNS and SASEGT. This CDR3 is built from 13 residues. V lost 3 bases and J lost 5, with 8 bases in between.

The V call is TRBV29-1, the J call TRBJ2-7; 11 bases line up with TRBD1. Trimming removed 4 bases from V and 6 bases from J; junction bases left unmatched: 14. Germline V CDR1 and CDR2: SQVTM, ANQGSEA. This CDR3 region has 16 residues. The CDR3 nucleotides read TGCAGCGTTGGATGGTTGGTTGGACAGGGGGCAAGCGAGCAGTACTTC. Translated, it gives CSVGWLVGQGASEQYF.

DNA for the CDR3: TGCAGCGTTCCCAACGAACCGGGACACCAAGAGACCCAGTACTTC. Translation: CSVPNEPGHQETQYF. The chain carries TRBV29-1 and TRBJ2-5; D could derive from TRBD1 or TRBD2 (5 bases each). Trimming shortened V by 5 bases and J by 0 bases, and 16 bases separated the two germline ends. The V gene's germline CDR1 is SQVTM and CDR2 ANQGSEA. The CDR3 is made up of 15 amino acids.

V and J are TRBV4-2 and TRBJ2-7, with D possibly matching TRBD2 (6 bases). CDR1 is LGHNA, CDR2 YNFKEQ, per germline. The V and J ends lost 0 bases and 2 bases respectively, with 14 bases between them. The CDR3 consists of 16 residues. The CDR3 loop is CASSQEGSGDPYEQYF. DNA for the CDR3: TGTGCCAGCAGCCAAGAAGGATCGGGAGACCCCTACGAGCAGTACTTC.

Ten or more counts support this clonotype. This sequence joins TRBV15 and TRBJ1-2, with 8 bases that match TRBD1. CDR1 LNHNV and CDR2 YYDKDF come from the germline V gene (reference sequence). V shed 1 base and J 5 bases; nucleotides not matched to a gene: 0. The CDR3 is made up of 13 amino acids. CDR3 nucleotides: TGTGCCACCAGCAGAGGACAGGGGTATGGCTACACCTTC. Translating gives CATSRGQGYGYTF.

This clonotype was found a few times. The V call is TRBV19, the J call TRBJ2-3; TRBD2 matches 11 bases. V was pared by 9 bases and J by 4 bases, with 6 bases of the junction left unmatched. From germline, CDR1 is LNHDA and CDR2 SQIVND (reference sequence). The CDR3 extends over 14 amino acids. The CDR3, as DNA: TGTGCCAGCACCTTAGCGGGAGGGGCAGATACGCAGTATTTT. Its protein product is CASTLAGGADTQYF.

This clonotype has at least ten counts. The chain recombines TRBV11-2 with TRBJ1-4, with D unresolved. The CDR3 loop spans 15 amino acids. The V and J ends lost 5 bases and 4 bases respectively, with 14 bases between them. CDR1 is SGHAT, CDR2 FQNNGV, per germline. The CDR3 reads CASSTRGHSNEKLFF. CDR3 nucleotides: TGTGCCAGCAGCACCCGCGGTCACAGTAATGAAAAACTGTTTTTT.

The chain has TRBV29-1 and TRBJ2-3, with D maybe TRBD1 (6 bases). CDR1 and CDR2 (germline): SQVTM, ANQGSEA. The ends were cut back, 6 bases at V and 0 bases at J, with 13 bases in the middle. This CDR3 region has 14 residues. CDR3 DNA: TGCAGCGTCGCGCAGGGGAGTAGCACAGATACGCAGTATTTT. This encodes CSVAQGSSTDTQYF.

This clonotype was picked up many times. The CDR3 region has the DNA TGCAGTGCTAGAGATGGGGGCAGGGGGCCGTACAATGAGCAGTTCTTC. It is translated as CSARDGGRGPYNEQFF. The gene calls are TRBV20-1 and TRBJ2-1; 8 nucleotides align to TRBD1. This CDR3 has 16 amino acids. V was clipped by 0 bases and J by 4 bases; unmatched bases: 8. Germline V lookup: CDR1 DFQATT, CDR2 SNEGSKA (reference sequence).

The chain is built from TRBV7-3 and TRBJ2-5; D could derive from TRBD1 or TRBD2 (5 bases each). Per the germline V gene, CDR1 is SGHTA and CDR2 is FQGTGA. The CDR3 has 17 residues. Trimming removed 0 bases from V and 0 bases from J, with 14 bases in between. CDR3 in DNA: TGTGCCAGCAGCTTAACAGAGGGGCACACGTACCAAGAGACCCAGTACTTC. Translation gives CASSLTEGHTYQETQYF.

This clonotype has only a few counts. This chain connects TRBV11-3 to TRBJ1-1; 8 nucleotides agree with TRBD1. The germline CDR1 and CDR2 sequences are SGHNT and YENEEA. This CDR3 contains 13 residues. With 5 bases clipped from V and 4 bases from J, the junction kept 3 bases outside the gene matches. The CDR3: CASSEGQGTEAFF. In DNA form, the CDR3 reads TGTGCCAGCAGCGAAGGACAGGGCACTGAAGCTTTCTTT.

This clonotype was seen only a few times. The chain employs TRBV5-6 and TRBJ2-3; D may be TRBD1 (6 bases). The CDR3 extends over 13 amino acids. V was pared by 1 base and J by 6 bases, with 9 bases between. Germline V gives CDR1 SGHDT, CDR2 YYEEEE. CDR3 amino acids: CASSLTGSDTQYF. In DNA form, the CDR3 reads TGTGCCAGCAGCTTGACAGGGTCCGATACGCAGTATTTT.

This chain links TRBV11-2 with TRBJ1-3; D is perhaps TRBD1 (6 bases). The CDR3 sequence is 17 residues long. Trimming left V 5 bases short and J 3 bases short, with 20 bases between. Germline values: CDR1 SGHAT, CDR2 FQNNGV. DNA for the CDR3: TGTGCCAGCAGCCTCTTGGACAGCGCGTTATTTGGAAACACCATATATTTT. As protein: CASSLLDSALFGNTIYF.